The 17 T cell receptor beta chains reported below all come from one sample, sequenced in a study of CD8 T cells in Susac syndrome. Reverse transcription used roughly 0.5 to 1 ug RNA and random hexamers. TCRdb recomputed calls from the immunoSEQ multiplex PCR reads with MiXCR, one row per CDR3 protein. Here the sample spans under 200,000 distinct CDR3 sequences, approximately 94% being singletons. Sequencing input: CD4+ T cells from PBMCs. These receptors were collected from a human donor with Susac syndrome.

The chain uses TRBV3-1 and TRBJ1-5; TRBD1 aligns across 7 bases. CDR3 length: 15 amino acids. The J segment lost 6 bases and the V segment lost 4 bases, leaving 9 bases of the junction unmatched. Germline loops: CDR1 LGHDT, CDR2 YNNKEL (reference sequence). CDR3 residues: CASSPWDSEGQPQHF. The CDR3 region has the DNA TGTGCCAGCAGCCCCTGGGACAGTGAGGGTCAGCCCCAGCATTTT.

This clonotype appeared once. This rearrangement joins TRBV12-3 or TRBV12-4 to TRBJ2-5; tentative D call: TRBD1 (6 bases). The CDR3 has 16 amino acids. Trimming took 1 base from V and 3 from J, leaving 15 bases between them. CDR3 coding DNA: TGTGCCAGCAGTTTAGGCACGGACAGAAAAAAAGAGACCCAGTACTTC. Protein sequence: CASSLGTDRKKETQYF.

The rearrangement uses TRBV5-4 and TRBJ2-7, with D possibly TRBD2 on 5 matching bases. Germline lookup yields CDR1 SGHNT and CDR2 YYREEE (reference sequence). Deletions cut 7 bases from V and 5 bases from J, with 16 bases between. The CDR3 runs to 13 residues. Written as DNA, the CDR3 is TGTGCCAGCCGCAAGCGGCAGGCCCACGAGCAGTACTTC. Protein: CASRKRQAHEQYF. Full variable domain (rest looked up from reference TRBV5-4 and TRBJ2-7): ETGVTQSPTHLIKTRGQQVTLRCSSQSGHNTVSWYQQALGQGPQFIFQYYREEENGRGNFPPRFSGLQFPNYSSELNVNALELDDSALYLCASRKRQAHEQYFGPGTRLTVT.

This clonotype was seen a single time. This chain joins TRBV20-1 and TRBJ2-3, with TRBD2 as a possible D gene (6 bases). V gave up 5 bases and J gave up 4 bases, with 22 bases separating them. CDR1 is DFQATT, CDR2 SNEGSKA, per germline (reference sequence). The length of the CDR3 is 16 residues. CDR3 nucleotides: TGCAGTGCTGGCGGGGCGGGCGGAGCCCGTCCAGATACGCAGTATTTT. It yields the protein CSAGGAGGARPDTQYF.

V and J are TRBV30 and TRBJ1-6, with TRBD1 matching 7 bases. Germline V lookup: CDR1 GTSNPN, CDR2 SVGIG (reference sequence). Unmatched junction bases numbered 2, after V lost 1 base and J lost 5 bases. The CDR3 sequence is 14 residues long. The CDR3 spells CAWSAGQDNSPLHF. CDR3 nucleotide sequence: TGTGCCTGGAGTGCCGGACAGGATAATTCACCCCTCCACTTT.

This rearrangement joins TRBV6-5 to TRBJ2-7; possible D gene TRBD2, 5 bases. This CDR3 has 14 amino acids. The germline CDR1 and CDR2 sequences are MNHEY and SVGAGI. V shed 2 bases and J shed 6 bases, with 14 bases lying between them. Written as DNA, the CDR3 is TGTGCCAGCAGTTACGCCATCCGAGGGTTCGAGCAGTACTTC. Protein sequence: CASSYAIRGFEQYF.

The chain is built from TRBV20-1 and TRBJ2-6; D perhaps matches TRBD2 (5 bases). Trimming shortened V by 1 base and J by 1 base, and 8 bases separated the two germline ends. The CDR3 loop spans 15 amino acids. Germline V gene sequence: CDR1 DFQATT, CDR2 SNEGSKA (reference sequence). The CDR3 reads CSARVGSSGANVLTF. For the CDR3, the DNA is TGCAGTGCTAGAGTGGGGAGTTCTGGGGCCAACGTCCTGACTTTC.

The gene calls are TRBV2 and TRBJ2-4; D remains unclear. The germline V gene encodes CDR1 SNHLY and CDR2 FYNNEI. The V gene lost 7 bases and the J gene lost 7 bases, with 8 bases spanning the gap. The CDR3 consists of 11 residues. This chain's CDR3 is CASTPGNIQYF. CDR3 DNA sequence: TGTGCCAGCACCCCTGGTAACATTCAGTACTTC.

This chain joins TRBV20-1 and TRBJ2-5; TRBD2 agrees at 8 bases. The CDR3 loop spans 14 amino acids. The V and J ends lost 1 base and 5 bases, in that order; junction bases with no gene match: 6. Germline V CDR1 and CDR2: DFQATT, SNEGSKA (reference sequence). The CDR3: CSARGRGGFETQYF. In DNA form, the CDR3 reads TGCAGTGCTAGAGGACGGGGGGGCTTTGAGACCCAGTACTTC.

The chain combines TRBV15 with TRBJ2-7, with TRBD2 matching over 9 bases. Germline loops: CDR1 LNHNV, CDR2 YYDKDF (reference sequence). The CDR3 runs to 15 residues. Unmatched junction bases numbered 6, after V lost 5 bases and J lost 1 base. CDR3 sequence: CATSLAGAPSYEQYF. CDR3 nucleotide sequence: TGTGCCACCAGCTTAGCGGGGGCCCCTTCCTACGAGCAGTACTTC. Full variable domain (rest looked up from reference TRBV15 and TRBJ2-7): DAMVIQNPRYQVTQFGKPVTLSCSQTLNHNVMYWYQQKSSQAPKLLFHYYDKDFNNEADTPDNFQSRRPNTSFCFLDIRSPGLGDTAMYLCATSLAGAPSYEQYFGPGTRLTVT.

The V call is TRBV7-8, the J call TRBJ1-1; no definite D call. Trimming took off 1 base at V and 1 base at J, with 7 bases between the two ends. Per the germline V gene, CDR1 is SGHVS and CDR2 is FQNEAQ. The CDR3 has 14 residues. The CDR3 DNA reads as TGTGCCAGCAGCTTAGTTGCGGGGAACACTGAAGCTTTCTTT. Its protein is CASSLVAGNTEAFF.

This chain uses TRBV9 with TRBJ2-3; 8 nucleotides agree with TRBD2. Germline V lookup: CDR1 SGDLS, CDR2 YYNGEE. The CDR3 runs 16 residues. V trimming: 0 bases; J trimming: 1 base; junction bases outside the gene matches: 4. Here the CDR3 DNA reads TGTGCCAGCAGCGTAGGAGCGGGGGACCGCACAGATACGCAGTATTTT. It is translated as CASSVGAGDRTDTQYF.

The chain links TRBV24-1 to TRBJ2-1; 10 bases agree with TRBD2. The V gene end was trimmed by 3 bases and the J gene end by 1 base; junction bases not matched to a gene: 2. This CDR3 has 16 residues. Per germline, CDR1 KGHDR and CDR2 SFDVKD. CDR3 DNA sequence: TGTGCCACCAGTGATGGTAGCGGGGGGTCCTACAATGAGCAGTTCTTC. Protein product: CATSDGSGGSYNEQFF.

The chain combines TRBV5-1 with TRBJ1-1; weak D call: TRBD1 (6 bases). Trimming shortened V by 0 bases and J by 2 bases, and 11 bases separated the two germline ends. The CDR3 loop spans 15 amino acids. CDR1 and CDR2 from the germline V gene are SGHRS and YFSETQ. The chain's CDR3 is CASSLGYGGNTEAFF. The CDR3 DNA sequence: TGCGCCAGCAGCTTGGGGTACGGGGGCAACACTGAAGCTTTCTTT.

J is TRBJ2-3 and V is TRBV4-3; D possibly matches TRBD1 or TRBD2 (5 bases each). The ends were cut back, 5 bases at V and 8 bases at J, with 17 bases in the middle. The CDR3 spans 14 residues. Per the germline V gene, CDR1 is LGHNA and CDR2 is YSLEER. The CDR3 nucleotides are TGCGCCAGCAGCATCAACCGGGACGGAGGTACGCAGTATTTT. This gives the protein CASSINRDGGTQYF.

This chain uses TRBV6-1 with TRBJ2-7, with 7 bases matching TRBD1. Germline assignment: CDR1 MNHNS and CDR2 SASEGT. Trimming removed 7 bases from V and 2 bases from J; junction bases left unmatched: 14. CDR3 length: 16 residues. CDR3 protein: CASIGTVIMGPYEQYF. The CDR3 DNA reads as TGTGCCAGCATTGGGACAGTGATTATGGGGCCCTACGAGCAGTACTTC.

This chain joins TRBV29-1 and TRBJ2-2, with 11 positions matching TRBD2. Germline values: CDR1 SQVTM, CDR2 ANQGSEA. The CDR3 has 15 amino acids. Trimming at V came to 6 bases and at J to 2 bases, leaving 5 bases not matched to a gene. CDR3 bases: TGCAGCGTGCAACTAGCGGGGGCCAACACCGGGGAGCTGTTTTTT. It codes for CSVQLAGANTGELFF.